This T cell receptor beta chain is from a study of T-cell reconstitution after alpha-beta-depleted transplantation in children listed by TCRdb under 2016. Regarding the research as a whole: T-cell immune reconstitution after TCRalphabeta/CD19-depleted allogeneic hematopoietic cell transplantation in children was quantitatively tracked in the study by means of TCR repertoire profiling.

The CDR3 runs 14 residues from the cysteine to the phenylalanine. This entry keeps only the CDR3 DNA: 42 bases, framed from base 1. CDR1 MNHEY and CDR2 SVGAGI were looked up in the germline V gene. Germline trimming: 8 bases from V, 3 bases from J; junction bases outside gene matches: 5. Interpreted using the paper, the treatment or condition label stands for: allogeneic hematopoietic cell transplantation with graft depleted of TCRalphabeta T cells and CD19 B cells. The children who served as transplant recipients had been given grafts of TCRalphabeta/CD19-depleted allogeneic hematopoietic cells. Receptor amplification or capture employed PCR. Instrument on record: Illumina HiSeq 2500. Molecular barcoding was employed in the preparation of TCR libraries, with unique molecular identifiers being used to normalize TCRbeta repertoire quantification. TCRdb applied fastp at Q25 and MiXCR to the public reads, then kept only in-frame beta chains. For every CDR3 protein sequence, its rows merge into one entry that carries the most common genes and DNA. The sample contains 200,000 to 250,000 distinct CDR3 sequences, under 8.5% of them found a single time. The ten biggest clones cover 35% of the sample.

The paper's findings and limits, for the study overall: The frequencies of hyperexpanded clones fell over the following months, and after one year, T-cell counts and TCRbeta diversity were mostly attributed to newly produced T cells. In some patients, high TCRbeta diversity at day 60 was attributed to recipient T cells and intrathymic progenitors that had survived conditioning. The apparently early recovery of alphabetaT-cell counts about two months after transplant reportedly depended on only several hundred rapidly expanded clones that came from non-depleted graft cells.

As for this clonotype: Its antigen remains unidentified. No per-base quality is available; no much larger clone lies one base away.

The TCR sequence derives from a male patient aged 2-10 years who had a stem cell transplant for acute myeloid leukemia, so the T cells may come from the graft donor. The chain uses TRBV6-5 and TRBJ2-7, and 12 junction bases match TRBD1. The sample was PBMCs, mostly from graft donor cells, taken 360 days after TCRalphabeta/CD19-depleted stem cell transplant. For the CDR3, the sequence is CASRRDRGLYEQYF. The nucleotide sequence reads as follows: TGTGCCAGCCGACGGGACAGGGGGCTCTACGAGCAGTACTTC.